The source of this TCR beta chain is a study of blood T cell repertoires in COVID-19 (dated by TCRdb to the early 2020s). Regarding the complete study: Collaborator samples came from the United States, Italy and Spain and covered acute and convalescent phases of COVID-19. The material from the prospective study consisted of cDNA or gDNA derived from T cells, B-cell-depleted T cells, or PBMCs. Subjects who had been exposed to COVID-19, were actively infected with it, or had recovered from it provided the deeply sampled blood TCRbeta repertoires that made up the dataset. The repertoires were made available in a free public database intended to serve as a resource for research on the immune response to SARS-CoV-2. The samples were drawn from two sources: the first 160 participants of the ongoing ImmuneRACE study, and 1,200 or so subjects contributed by 6 global collaborators. A de-identified subject ID, COVID-19 status, age in years and sex were almost always included in the sample metadata. Where available, HLA class I and class II types were obtained from metadata supplied by the sample provider rather than from assay-based typing.

Trimming leaves V shorter by 1 base and J shorter by 3 bases, with the junction holding 2 bases beyond the gene matches. Looking up the germline V gene yields CDR1 LGHNA and CDR2 YNFKEQ. Counted from cysteine to phenylalanine, this CDR3 has 15 amino acids. The only DNA kept is the CDR3, 45 bases in frame from the first base. Study-level results and caveats: The amount of clinical and demographic metadata varied by source and participant and was provided uncurated.

Each collaborating institution followed its own protocols to collect whole blood in K2EDTA tubes. For TCRbeta analysis, collaborator samples were shipped as frozen whole blood, as isolated PBMCs, or as DNA extracted from either sample type. TCRbeta CDR3 regions were amplified from genomic DNA by means of the immunoSEQ Assay, a bias-controlled multiplex PCR. Processing in the source paper ran as follows. The number of nucleated cells in each sample was estimated by amplification of reference gene primers within the assay. To quantify the absolute abundance of each unique TCRbeta CDR3 rearrangement, sequence reads were collapsed and filtered. For each sample, productive Simpson clonality was calculated as the square root of Simpson's diversity index over productive rearrangements. TCRdb re-hosts the immuneACCESS table, in-frame sequences only. Its copies lack some clones; in the studies checked, an unresolved V gene accounts for under half of them, and the cause for the rest is not known. The V and J calls and clone size come from that table; D and trimming were worked out from the DNA. Present in this sample are 290,000 or so clones, more than 75% of which were seen just once. Together, the top ten hold over 1% of the sample.

With respect to this clone: This receptor's antigen is unknown. No much larger clonotype is one base removed from it; base qualities were not supplied.

The rearranged segments are TRBV4-2 and TRBJ2-7, and TRBD2 matches 11 of the central bases. The sequenced sample consisted of peripheral blood. The origin of this receptor is a man between 70 and 80 years old with acute or convalescent COVID-19. The CDR3 protein is CASSQGSGGGYEQYF. In nucleotide form, the sequence is TGTGCCAGCAGCCAAGGTAGCGGGGGGGGCTACGAGCAGTACTTC.